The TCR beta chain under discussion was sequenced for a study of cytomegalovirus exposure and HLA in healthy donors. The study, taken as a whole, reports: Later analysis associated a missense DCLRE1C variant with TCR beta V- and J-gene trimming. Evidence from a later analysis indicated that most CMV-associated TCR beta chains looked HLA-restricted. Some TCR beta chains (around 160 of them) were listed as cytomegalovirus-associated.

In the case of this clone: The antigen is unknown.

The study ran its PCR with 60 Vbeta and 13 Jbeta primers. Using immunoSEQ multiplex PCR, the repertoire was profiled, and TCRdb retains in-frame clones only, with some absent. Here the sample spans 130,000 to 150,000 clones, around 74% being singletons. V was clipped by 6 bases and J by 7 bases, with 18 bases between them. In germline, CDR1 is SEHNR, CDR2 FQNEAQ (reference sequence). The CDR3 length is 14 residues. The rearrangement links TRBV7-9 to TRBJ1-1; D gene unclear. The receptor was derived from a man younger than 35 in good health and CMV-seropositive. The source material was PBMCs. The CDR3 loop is CASSQSGKRGEAFF. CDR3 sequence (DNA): TGTGCCAGCAGTCAATCCGGGAAACGTGGTGAAGCTTTCTTT.